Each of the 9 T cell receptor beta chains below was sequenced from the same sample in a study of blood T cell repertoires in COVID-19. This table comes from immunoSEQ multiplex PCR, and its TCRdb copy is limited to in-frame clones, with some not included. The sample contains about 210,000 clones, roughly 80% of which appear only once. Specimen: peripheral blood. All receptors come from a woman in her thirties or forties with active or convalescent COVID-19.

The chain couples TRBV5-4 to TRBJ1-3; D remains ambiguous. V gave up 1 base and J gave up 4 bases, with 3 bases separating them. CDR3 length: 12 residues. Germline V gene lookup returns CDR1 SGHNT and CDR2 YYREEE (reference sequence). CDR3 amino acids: CASSLLGNTIYF. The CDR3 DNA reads TGTGCCAGCAGCTTGTTAGGAAACACCATATATTTT.

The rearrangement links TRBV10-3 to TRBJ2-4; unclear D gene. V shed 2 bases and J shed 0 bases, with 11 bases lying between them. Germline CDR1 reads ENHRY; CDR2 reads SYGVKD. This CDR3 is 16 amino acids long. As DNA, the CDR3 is TGTGCCATCAGTGAGCGCGCCACCCTAGCCAAAAACATTCAGTACTTC. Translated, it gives CAISERATLAKNIQYF.

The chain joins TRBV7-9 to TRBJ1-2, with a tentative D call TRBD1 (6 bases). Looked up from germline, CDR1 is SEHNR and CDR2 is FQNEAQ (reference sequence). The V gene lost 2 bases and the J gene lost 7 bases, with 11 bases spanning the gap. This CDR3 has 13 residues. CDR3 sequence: CASSLLGAVGYTF. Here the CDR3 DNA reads TGTGCCAGCAGCTTACTGGGGGCGGTTGGCTACACCTTC.

In nucleotides, the CDR3 is TGTGCCAGCTCACCGGGGGGAAACTATGGCTACACCTTC. Protein product: CASSPGGNYGYTF. The chain has TRBV18 and TRBJ1-2; TRBD1 is a possible D gene (5 bases). In germline, CDR1 is KGHSH, CDR2 LQKENI. The CDR3 totals 13 residues. The germline V and J ends were trimmed by 3 bases and 2 bases, with 7 bases remaining between them.

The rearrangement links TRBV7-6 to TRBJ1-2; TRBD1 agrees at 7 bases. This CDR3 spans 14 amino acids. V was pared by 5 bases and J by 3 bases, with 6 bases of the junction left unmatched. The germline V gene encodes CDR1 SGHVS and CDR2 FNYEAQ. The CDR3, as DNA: TGTGCCAGCAGCGCATCCGGGACAGACTATGGCTACACCTTC. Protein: CASSASGTDYGYTF.

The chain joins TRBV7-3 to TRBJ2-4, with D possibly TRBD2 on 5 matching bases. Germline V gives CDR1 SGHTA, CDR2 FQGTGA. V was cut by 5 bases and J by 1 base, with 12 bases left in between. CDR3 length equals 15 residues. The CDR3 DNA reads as TGTGCCAGCAGCCCGCACTCGGGGGCCAAAAACATTCAGTACTTC. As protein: CASSPHSGAKNIQYF.

The CDR3 loop reads CASSHRGGQGPGNTIYF. The CDR3 DNA reads as TGTGCCAGCAGCCACCGAGGGGGACAGGGACCTGGAAACACCATATATTTT. The V call is TRBV3-1 (or the pseudogene TRBV3-2), the J call TRBJ1-3, with 9 nucleotides matching TRBD1. Trimming took 3 bases from V and 2 from J; bases not matched to a gene: 8. The CDR3 runs to 17 residues. CDR1 and CDR2 (germline): LGHDT, YNNKEL (reference sequence).

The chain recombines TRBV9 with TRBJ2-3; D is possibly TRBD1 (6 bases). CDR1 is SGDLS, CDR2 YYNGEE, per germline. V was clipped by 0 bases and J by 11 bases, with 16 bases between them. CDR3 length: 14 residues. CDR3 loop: CASSVGVTGDWQYF. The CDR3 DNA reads TGTGCCAGCAGCGTAGGCGTGACAGGCGATTGGCAGTATTTT.

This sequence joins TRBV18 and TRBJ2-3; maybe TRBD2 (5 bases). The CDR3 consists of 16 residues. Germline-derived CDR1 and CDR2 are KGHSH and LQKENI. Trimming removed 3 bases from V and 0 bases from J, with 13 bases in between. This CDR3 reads CASSPRTASSTDTQYF. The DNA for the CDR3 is TGTGCCAGCTCACCCAGGACTGCCTCCAGCACAGATACGCAGTATTTT.